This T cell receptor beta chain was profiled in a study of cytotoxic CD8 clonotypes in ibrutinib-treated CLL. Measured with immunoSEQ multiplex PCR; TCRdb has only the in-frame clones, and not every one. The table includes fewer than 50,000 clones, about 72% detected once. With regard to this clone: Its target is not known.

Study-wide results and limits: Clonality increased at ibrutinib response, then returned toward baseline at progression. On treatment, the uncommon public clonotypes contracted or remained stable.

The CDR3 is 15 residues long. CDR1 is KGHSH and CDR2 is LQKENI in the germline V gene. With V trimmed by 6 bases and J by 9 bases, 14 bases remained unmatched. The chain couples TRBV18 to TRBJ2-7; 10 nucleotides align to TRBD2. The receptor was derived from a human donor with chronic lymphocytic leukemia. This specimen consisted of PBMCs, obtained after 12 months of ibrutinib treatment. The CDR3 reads CASSSTSGSERRQYF. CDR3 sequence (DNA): TGTGCCAGCTCTTCGACTAGCGGGTCAGAGAGGAGGCAGTACTTC. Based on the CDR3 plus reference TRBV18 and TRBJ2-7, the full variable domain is NAGVMQNPRHLVRRRGQEARLRCSPMKGHSHVYWYRQLPEEGLKFMVYLQKENIIDESGMPKERFSAEFPKEGPSILRIQQVVRGDSAAYFCASSSTSGSERRQYFGPGTRLTVT.